Below, 8 T cell receptor beta chains from the same sample are listed, as sequenced in a study of T cells after posttransplantation cyclophosphamide. The repertoire was sequenced with immunoSEQ multiplex PCR; TCRdb's copy has only in-frame clones and lacks some. This sample yields about 11,000 clones, of which around four fifths are seen a single time; approximately 15% belongs to the top ten. Treatment was busulfan-fludarabine conditioning, a marrow graft, and cyclophosphamide on days +3 and +4. Sequenced material: PBMCs, taken approximately 2,000 days after allogeneic stem cell transplant with posttransplant cyclophosphamide. Receptors originate from a female patient aged 50-59 years who received an allogeneic stem cell transplant from a related donor, was CMV-positive, and had no GVHD. Some of the T cells might come from the graft donor.

The CDR3 DNA reads TGTGCCAGCAGCTTTTTGGGACAGATCCAAGAGACCCAGTACTTC. It yields the protein CASSFLGQIQETQYF. J is TRBJ2-5 and V is TRBV5-6; TRBD1 matches 7 bases. The germline CDR1 and CDR2 sequences are SGHDT and YYEEEE. The CDR3 extends over 15 amino acids. Trimming took 2 bases from V and 1 from J; bases not matched to a gene: 5.

CDR3 in DNA: TGTGCCAGCAGCCCAGCGGGAGAGGGCGGGGAGCTGTTTTTT. Its protein product is CASSPAGEGGELFF. The V and J genes are TRBV16 and TRBJ2-2; 8 bases match TRBD2. In germline, CDR1 is KGHSY, CDR2 FQNENV. The ends lost 4 bases at V and 7 bases at J; junction bases unmatched: 5. The CDR3 is made up of 14 amino acids.

This clone was counted a single time. This rearrangement joins TRBV27 to TRBJ1-2; 9 bases agree with TRBD1. V lost 4 bases, J lost 0 bases, and 3 bases stayed unmatched. Germline CDR1 is MNHEY and CDR2 is SMNVEV (reference sequence). CDR3 size: 15 residues. The chain's CDR3 is CASSYGTGPNYGYTF. The CDR3 nucleotides read TGTGCCAGCAGTTACGGGACAGGGCCTAACTATGGCTACACCTTC.

V usage is TRBV15 and J usage is TRBJ2-4, with a tentative D call TRBD2 (5 bases). V was trimmed by 1 base and J by 6 bases, leaving 19 bases between them. Germline V gene data show CDR1 as LNHNV and CDR2 as YYDKDF (reference sequence). This CDR3 is 17 amino acids long. The CDR3 here is CATSRVGLGGWGNIQYF. In nucleotides, the CDR3 is TGTGCCACCAGCAGAGTTGGTTTAGGCGGGTGGGGAAACATTCAGTACTTC.

The chain is built from TRBV10-2 and TRBJ2-7, with TRBD1 as a possible D gene (5 bases). V lost 5 bases to trimming and J lost 2 bases, with 10 bases between them. The CDR3 runs 13 residues. Looked up from germline, CDR1 is WSHSY and CDR2 is SAAADI. The CDR3 is CASSKDITYEQYF. For the CDR3, the DNA is TGCGCCAGCAGTAAGGACATCACCTACGAGCAGTACTTC.

This chain connects TRBV7-2 to TRBJ1-4; 10 nucleotides line up with TRBD1. CDR1 SGHTA and CDR2 FQGNSA come from the germline V gene. The V segment lost 5 bases and the J segment 8 bases; nucleotides outside the gene matches: 8. The CDR3 is made up of 15 amino acids. The DNA for the CDR3 is TGTGCCAGCAGCCACGGGGACAGGGGTAGGGAAAAACTGTTTTTT. Protein sequence: CASSHGDRGREKLFF.

This chain connects TRBV11-2 to TRBJ2-3, with D tentatively TRBD2 (6 bases). The ends were cut back, 4 bases at V and 4 bases at J, with 15 bases in the middle. This CDR3 has 15 residues. Germline V gene lookup returns CDR1 SGHAT and CDR2 FQNNGV. CDR3 residues: CASSSYGGVSDTQYF. The CDR3 bases are TGTGCCAGCAGCTCCTACGGAGGGGTTTCAGATACGCAGTATTTT. The variable domain in full, with the rest retrieved from reference TRBV11-2 and TRBJ2-3, is EAGVAQSPRYKIIEKRQSVAFWCNPISGHATLYWYQQILGQGPKLLIQFQNNGVVDDSQLPKDRFSAERLKGVDSTLKIQPAKLEDSAVYLCASSSYGGVSDTQYFGPGTRLTVL.

A word on this clone: One end of the junction fails to match germline, which may point to a read error. J is TRBJ1-1 and V is TRBV11-2; 7 nucleotides match TRBD1. The germline V gene encodes CDR1 SGHAT and CDR2 FQNNGV. There are 12 residues in the CDR3. CDR3 DNA sequence: TGTGCCAGCAGTTTAGGGACAGTAGAAGCTTTCTTT. Translating it yields CASSLGTVEAFF.